This T cell receptor (beta chain) emerged from a study of spatial heterogeneity in lung cancer. About the study: Sequencing covered available follow-up PBMC samples collected a median of approximately 2 years after resection.

With respect to this clonotype: Its target is not known. This beta chain lies outside the target of a library built for alpha chains; its clone size means little.

Time point of the sample: blood at routine non-recurrence follow-up after resection. Unsorted whole RNA samples from tumor, nontumor lung or frozen PBMC were sequenced. The CDR3 is made up of 13 amino acids. Germline V CDR1 and CDR2: SGHNT, YYREEE (reference sequence). The V and J ends lost 0 bases and 2 bases respectively, with 5 bases between them. Each molecule of TCR cDNA was tagged with one unique molecular identifier. MiXCR, run by TCRdb on the 5' RACE reads, gives a single entry per CDR3 protein. The sample yields about 1,400 distinct CDR3 sequences, roughly three fifths seen once. The study's findings and limits: The appearance of ubiquitous expanded tumor TCRs in blood was greater at resection than follow-up.

This TCR was sampled from a female donor with early-stage non-small cell lung cancer. The chain carries TRBV5-4 and TRBJ2-5; TRBD1 might be the D (5 bases). Specimen: PBMCs, collected at follow-up. In DNA form, the CDR3 reads TGTGCCAGCAGCTTGGGACAGCAAGAGACCCAGTACTTC. Translation gives CASSLGQQETQYF.